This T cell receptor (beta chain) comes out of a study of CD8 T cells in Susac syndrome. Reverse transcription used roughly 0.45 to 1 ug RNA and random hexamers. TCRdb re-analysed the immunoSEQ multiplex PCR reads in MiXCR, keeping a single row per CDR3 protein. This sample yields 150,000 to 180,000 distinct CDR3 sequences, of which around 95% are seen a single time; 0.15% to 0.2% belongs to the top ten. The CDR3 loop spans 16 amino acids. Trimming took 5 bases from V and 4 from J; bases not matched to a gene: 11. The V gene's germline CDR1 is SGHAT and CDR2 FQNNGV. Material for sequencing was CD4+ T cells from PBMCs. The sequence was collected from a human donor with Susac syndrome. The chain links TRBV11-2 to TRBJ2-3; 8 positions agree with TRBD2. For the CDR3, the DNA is TGTGCCAGCAGCCGCCTGCTCCGGGGGGGGTCAGATACGCAGTATTTT. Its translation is CASSRLLRGGSDTQYF.